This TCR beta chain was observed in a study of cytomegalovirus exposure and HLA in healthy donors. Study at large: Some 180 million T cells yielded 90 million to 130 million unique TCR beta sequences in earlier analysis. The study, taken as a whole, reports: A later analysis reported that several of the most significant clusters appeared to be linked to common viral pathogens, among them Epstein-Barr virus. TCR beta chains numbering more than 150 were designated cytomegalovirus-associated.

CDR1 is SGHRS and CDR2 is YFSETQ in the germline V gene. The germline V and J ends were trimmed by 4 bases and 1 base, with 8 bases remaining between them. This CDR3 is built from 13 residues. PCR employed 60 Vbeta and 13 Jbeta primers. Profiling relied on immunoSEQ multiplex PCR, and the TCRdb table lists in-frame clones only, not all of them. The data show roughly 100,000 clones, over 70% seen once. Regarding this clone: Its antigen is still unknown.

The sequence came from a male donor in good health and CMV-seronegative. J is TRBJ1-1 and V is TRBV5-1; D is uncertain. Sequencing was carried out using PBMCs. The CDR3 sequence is CASSLEGNTEAFF. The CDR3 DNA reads TGCGCCAGCAGCCTCGAGGGGAACACTGAAGCTTTCTTT.